This TCR beta chain appears in the sequencing data of a study of T cell responses to AZD1222 COVID-19 vaccine. Study findings and constraints: At 160-218 and 743-854, vaccine-associated CD4 TCRs were dominant, and they spanned spike. At study baseline, merely five or six AZD1222 recipients were seropositive.

Clones were sequenced by immunoSEQ multiplex PCR, and TCRdb holds only the in-frame ones, with some missing. This table has approximately 74,000 clones, around four fifths appearing once. Regarding this clone: The antigen remains unidentified.

The CDR3 is 12 residues long. Trimming removed 5 bases at V and 3 bases at J, with 7 bases between. This sequence joins TRBV12-3 or TRBV12-4 and TRBJ1-1; no firm D call. This TCR was sampled from an adult who received the AZD1222 COVID-19 vaccine. The material was peripheral blood, obtained 28 days after the second AZD1222 dose. The CDR3 loop reads CASSLFHTEAFF. The CDR3 DNA follows: TGTGCCAGCAGTCTCTTCCACACTGAAGCTTTCTTT.